This T cell receptor (beta chain) was retrieved from a study of shared clonotypes between healthy human individuals. V was cut by 4 bases and J by 4 bases, with 19 bases left in between. The CDR3 loop spans 16 amino acids. In germline, CDR1 is SNHLY, CDR2 FYNNEI. Libraries were prepared by immunoSEQ multiplex PCR; TCRdb keeps only in-frame clonotypes and omits some of them. The sample lists 1.6 million or so clones, roughly 97% occurring once. Adults of Caucasian background living in Nashville, Tennessee made up all donors. The chain has TRBV2 and TRBJ2-5; D may be TRBD2 (7 bases). The receptor was isolated from a man aged 25-45 years in good health. Sequenced: naive CD4+ T cells sorted from blood. Documented subset: CD45RA+ positively selected. The CDR3 sequence: CASSGARGGNGETQYF. The CDR3 DNA reads TGTGCCAGCAGTGGGGCCAGGGGAGGGAACGGAGAGACCCAGTACTTC.